This T cell receptor (beta chain) emerged from a study of cytomegalovirus exposure and HLA in healthy donors. Study as a whole: From about 179 million T cells, an earlier analysis saw 110 million or so unique TCR beta sequences. Regarding the study as a whole: A few CMV-associated chains were confirmed in vitro to be specific for CMV antigens. Sequence variants that were highly shared formed a cluster that was likely a sequencing artifact.

Amplification used 60 Vbeta primers and 13 Jbeta primers. Clones were sequenced by immunoSEQ multiplex PCR, and TCRdb holds only the in-frame ones, with some missing. This table has about 160,000 clones, roughly 79% appearing once. These donors, healthy bone marrow donors, were studied. Comments on this clone: The antigen is unknown.

The TCR comes from a woman aged 45-60 years in good health and CMV-seronegative. The sample taken for sequencing was PBMCs.

The CDR3 sequence: CASSPDRLSTGELFF. CDR3 in DNA: TGTGCCAGCAGTCCAGACAGGTTGAGCACCGGGGAGCTGTTTTTT. The chain is built from TRBV2 and TRBJ2-2, with D possibly matching TRBD1 (6 bases). Germline CDR1 is SNHLY and CDR2 is FYNNEI. V dropped 5 bases and J dropped 4 bases, with 14 bases sitting between them. The CDR3 is 15 residues long.